This entry lists 18 T cell receptor beta chains sequenced from one sample in a study of shared clonotypes between healthy human individuals. Sequencing used immunoSEQ multiplex PCR; TCRdb keeps in-frame clones, though not all of them. The sample holds roughly 2 million clones; around 96% are singletons and the top ten take roughly 1.1%. As defined, naive CD8 cells were CD45RO-negative and positively selected for CCR7, with terminally differentiated effector memory CD45RA+ cells excluded. Specimen: naive CD8+ T cells sorted from blood. The receptors here all came from a man between 18 and 29 years old in good health.

This clone has only one observation. The chain recombines TRBV9 with TRBJ1-3; a possible D gene is TRBD1 (5 bases). The CDR3 has 13 amino acids. Germline CDR1 and CDR2: SGDLS and YYNGEE. Between the trimmed V and J ends, which lost 3 bases and 7 bases, there was a span of 11 bases. CDR3 in amino acids: CASSAGTGNTIYF. As DNA, the CDR3 is TGTGCCAGCAGCGCCGGGACGGGGAACACCATATATTTT.

The V call is TRBV27, the J call TRBJ2-7, with 9 bases lining up with TRBD1. This CDR3 is built from 16 residues. CDR1 and CDR2 from the germline V gene are MNHEY and SMNVEV (reference sequence). V shed 6 bases and J 3 bases; nucleotides not matched to a gene: 12. CDR3 DNA: TGTGCCAGCAGCAGGGGGTTAGGGACAGGGAACTACGAGCAGTACTTC. It codes for CASSRGLGTGNYEQYF.

J is TRBJ2-3 and V is TRBV7-9; 12 nucleotides agree with TRBD2. The CDR3 spans 16 residues. Germline V gene lookup returns CDR1 SEHNR and CDR2 FQNEAQ (reference sequence). The ends lost 4 bases at V and 3 bases at J; junction bases unmatched: 5. The CDR3 nucleotides are TGTGCCAGCAGCTCGCGACTAGCGGGGGTGACAGATACGCAGTATTTT. It codes for CASSSRLAGVTDTQYF.

The chain combines TRBV19 with TRBJ2-7, with D possibly being TRBD1 (6 bases). V lost 6 bases and J 7 bases, leaving 13 bases between the germline ends. The length of the CDR3 is 12 residues. Germline values: CDR1 LNHDA, CDR2 SQIVND (reference sequence). In nucleotides, the CDR3 is TGTGCCAGTAGGCTGGACAGCGGAGAGCAGTACTTC. Its protein is CASRLDSGEQYF.

The chain is built from TRBV6-6 and TRBJ2-3; D remains unclear. CDR3 length equals 14 residues. V was cut by 5 bases and J by 4 bases, with 13 bases left in between. The germline CDR1 and CDR2 sequences are MNHNY and SVGAGI (reference sequence). The CDR3 sequence is CASSPRGGADTQYF. The CDR3 DNA reads TGTGCCAGCAGTCCTCGCGGTGGGGCAGATACGCAGTATTTT.

The count of this clone is one. The chain employs TRBV6-6 and TRBJ2-7, with D maybe TRBD2 (6 bases). CDR3 length: 13 residues. CDR1 and CDR2 (germline): MNHNY, SVGAGI (reference sequence). V gave up 6 bases and J gave up 3 bases, with 12 bases separating them. CDR3 residues: CASRSRGGYEQYF. The CDR3 bases are TGTGCCAGCAGGTCGCGGGGCGGCTACGAGCAGTACTTC.

The chain joins TRBV2 to TRBJ2-5; weak D call: TRBD2 (5 bases). The CDR3 has 16 amino acids. The ends were cut back, 6 bases at V and 6 bases at J, with 23 bases in the middle. Per germline, CDR1 SNHLY and CDR2 FYNNEI. CDR3 sequence (DNA): TGTGCCAGCAGCGGCGACTACACCGGGCCCGCCCAGACCCAGTACTTC. Its translation is CASSGDYTGPAQTQYF.

This chain joins TRBV7-9 and TRBJ2-6; 7 bases fit TRBD1. The length of the CDR3 is 16 residues. Germline CDR1 and CDR2: SEHNR and FQNEAQ (reference sequence). V lost 2 bases, J lost 1 base, and 2 bases stayed unmatched. The DNA of the CDR3 is TGTGCCAGCAGCTTACCGACAGGGTCTGGGGCCAACGTCCTGACTTTC. Its translation is CASSLPTGSGANVLTF.

The chain uses TRBV19 and TRBJ2-2, with D maybe TRBD1 (5 bases). Germline V gene data show CDR1 as LNHDA and CDR2 as SQIVND (reference sequence). With 10 bases removed from V and 4 bases from J, the gap between germline ends came to 10 bases. This CDR3 has 12 residues. CDR3 nucleotide sequence: TGTGCCACCGCAAGGGGCACCGGGGAGCTGTTTTTT. Translated, it gives CATARGTGELFF.

V and J are TRBV11-2 and TRBJ2-7; TRBD2 matches at 8 bases. Germline CDR1 and CDR2: SGHAT and FQNNGV. V shed 5 bases and J 3 bases; nucleotides not matched to a gene: 15. The CDR3 loop spans 17 amino acids. The CDR3 region is CASSILPSGRPIYEQYF. Written as DNA, the CDR3 is TGTGCCAGCAGCATATTACCTAGCGGGCGTCCGATCTACGAGCAGTACTTC.

The chain carries TRBV9 and TRBJ2-2; D remains unclear. V dropped 4 bases and J dropped 6 bases, with 10 bases sitting between them. Germline V gene sequence: CDR1 SGDLS, CDR2 YYNGEE. The CDR3 runs 13 residues. CDR3 loop: CASSRELAGELFF. CDR3 nucleotide sequence: TGTGCCAGCAGCCGAGAGTTAGCCGGGGAGCTGTTTTTT.

This sequence joins TRBV25-1 and TRBJ2-7, with unresolved D. V was cut by 5 bases and J by 6 bases, with 8 bases left in between. The CDR3 length is 11 residues. Germline V gene data show CDR1 as MGHDK and CDR2 as SYGVNS. The CDR3 is CASSTWAEQYF. CDR3 coding DNA: TGTGCCAGCAGTACGTGGGCCGAGCAGTACTTC.

The gene calls are TRBV4-2 and TRBJ1-1; TRBD1 is a possible D gene (5 bases). CDR1 and CDR2 (germline): LGHNA, YNFKEQ. The CDR3 is 17 amino acids. V shed 1 base and J shed 0 bases, with 15 bases lying between them. The CDR3 reads CASSQGAMGGLNTEAFF. The CDR3 region has the DNA TGTGCCAGCAGCCAAGGAGCCATGGGGGGATTGAACACTGAAGCTTTCTTT.

This CDR3 reads CASSDEGVSYNEQFF. CDR3 DNA sequence: TGCGCCAGCAGTGACGAAGGCGTCTCCTACAATGAGCAGTTCTTC. This sequence joins TRBV10-2 and TRBJ2-1; unclear D gene. V dropped 3 bases and J dropped 0 bases, with 9 bases sitting between them. This CDR3 has 15 residues. Germline V lookup: CDR1 WSHSY, CDR2 SAAADI.

The chain has TRBV19 and TRBJ1-1; 11 bases fit TRBD1. After removal of 10 bases from V and 4 bases from J, the junction contained 2 bases not matched to a gene. Looked up from germline, CDR1 is LNHDA and CDR2 is SQIVND (reference sequence). The CDR3 sequence is 12 residues long. CDR3 amino acids: CATGTGGTEAFF. The CDR3 coding sequence is TGTGCCACAGGGACAGGGGGCACTGAAGCTTTCTTT.

The V and J genes are TRBV12-5 and TRBJ2-1, with 10 nucleotides matching TRBD1. CDR3 length: 18 amino acids. Germline CDR1 and CDR2: LGHNT and FRNRAP. V was clipped by 0 bases and J by 7 bases; unmatched bases: 12. CDR3 sequence (DNA): TGTGCTAGTGGTTTGGTATTTGGGGACAGGGGAAATTGGAATGAGCAGTTCTTC. Its translation: CASGLVFGDRGNWNEQFF.

The gene calls are TRBV4-3 and TRBJ1-4; weak D call: TRBD1 (5 bases). The germline CDR1 and CDR2 sequences are LGHNA and YSLEER. V lost 1 base to trimming and J lost 14 bases, with 17 bases between them. The CDR3 length is 14 residues. The CDR3 loop is CASSQASGAGPLFF. The CDR3 region has the DNA TGCGCCAGCAGCCAAGCCTCTGGGGCAGGGCCTCTGTTTTTT.

The V gene is TRBV29-1, the J gene TRBJ2-2; D is unclear. The length of the CDR3 is 13 residues. V was cut by 3 bases and J by 1 base, with 6 bases left in between. CDR1 SQVTM and CDR2 ANQGSEA come from the germline V gene. CDR3 loop: CSVEAENTGELFF. CDR3 bases: TGCAGCGTTGAGGCAGAGAACACCGGGGAGCTGTTTTTT.